This T cell receptor (beta chain) comes out of a study of T cell changes during pregnancy in multiple sclerosis. Sequenced by immunoSEQ multiplex PCR; TCRdb stores in-frame clones only, minus some. The sample carries approximately 100,000 clones, about 89% recorded once. Germline values: CDR1 MGHRA, CDR2 YSYEKL. The CDR3 covers 16 residues. Unmatched junction bases numbered 9, after V lost 3 bases and J lost 4 bases. The gene calls are TRBV4-1 and TRBJ2-5; the match to TRBD2 covers 9 bases. This specimen was peripheral blood, taken before pregnancy. The sequence was obtained from a female donor with multiple sclerosis, enrolled in a pregnancy study. CDR3 DNA sequence: TGCGCCAGCAGCCAGGGCCCCGGAGCGGGAGGAGAGACCCAGTACTTC. It translates to CASSQGPGAGGETQYF.